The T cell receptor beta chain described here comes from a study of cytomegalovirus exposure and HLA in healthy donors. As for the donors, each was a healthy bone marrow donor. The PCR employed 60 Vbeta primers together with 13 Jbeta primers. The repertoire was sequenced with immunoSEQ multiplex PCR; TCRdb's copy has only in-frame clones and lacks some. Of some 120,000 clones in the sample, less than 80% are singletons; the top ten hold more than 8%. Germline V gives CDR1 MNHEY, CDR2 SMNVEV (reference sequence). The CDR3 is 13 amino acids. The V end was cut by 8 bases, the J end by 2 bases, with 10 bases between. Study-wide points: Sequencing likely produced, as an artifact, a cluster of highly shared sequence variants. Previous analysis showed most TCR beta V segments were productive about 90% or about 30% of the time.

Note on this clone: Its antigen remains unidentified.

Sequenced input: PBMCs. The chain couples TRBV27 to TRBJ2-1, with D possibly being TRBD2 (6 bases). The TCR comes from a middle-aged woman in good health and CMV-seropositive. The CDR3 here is CASWASAYNEQFF. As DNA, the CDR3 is TGTGCCAGCTGGGCTAGCGCCTACAATGAGCAGTTCTTC.